This T cell receptor (beta chain) emerged from a study of blood T cell repertoires in COVID-19. As for the study in general: From the United States, Italy and Spain came samples of acute and convalescent COVID-19.

Methods used by the authors: Amplification of reference gene primers was used by the study to estimate nucleated cell counts. Data came from immunoSEQ multiplex PCR; TCRdb stores just in-frame clones and leaves some out. That table is the source of V, J and clone size, and D and trimming were worked out from the DNA. The sample shows more than 75,000 clones, roughly 90% of them seen only once. Trimming left V 5 bases short and J 4 bases short, with 9 bases between. Germline values: CDR1 LGHDT, CDR2 YNNKEL (reference sequence). This CDR3 comprises 13 residues. Sequencing was carried out using peripheral blood. This sequence was found in a man between 45 and 60 years old with COVID-19, enrolled during active disease. This sequence joins TRBV3-1 (or the pseudogene TRBV3-2) and TRBJ1-5, with D possibly TRBD1 on 6 matching bases. As DNA, the CDR3 is TGTGCCAGCAGCGACGACAGGAATCAGCCCCAGCATTTT. The encoded protein is CASSDDRNQPQHF.